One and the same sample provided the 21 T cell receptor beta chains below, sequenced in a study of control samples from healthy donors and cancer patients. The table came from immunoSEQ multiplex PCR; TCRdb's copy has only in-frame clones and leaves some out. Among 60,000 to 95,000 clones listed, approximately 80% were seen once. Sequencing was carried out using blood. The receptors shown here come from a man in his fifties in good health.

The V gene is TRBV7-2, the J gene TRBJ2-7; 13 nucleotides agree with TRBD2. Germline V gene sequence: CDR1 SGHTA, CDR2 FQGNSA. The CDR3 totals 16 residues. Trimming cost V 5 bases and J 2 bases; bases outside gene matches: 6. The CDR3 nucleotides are TGTGCCAGCAGCCAGGGACTAGCGGGGACCCCCTACGAGCAGTACTTC. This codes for CASSQGLAGTPYEQYF.

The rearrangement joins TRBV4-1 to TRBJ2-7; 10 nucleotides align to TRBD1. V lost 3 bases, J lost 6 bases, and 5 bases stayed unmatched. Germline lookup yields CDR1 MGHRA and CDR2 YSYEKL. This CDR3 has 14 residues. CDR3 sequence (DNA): TGCGCCAGCAGCCATCCGGGACAGGGGTTCGAGCAGTACTTC. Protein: CASSHPGQGFEQYF.

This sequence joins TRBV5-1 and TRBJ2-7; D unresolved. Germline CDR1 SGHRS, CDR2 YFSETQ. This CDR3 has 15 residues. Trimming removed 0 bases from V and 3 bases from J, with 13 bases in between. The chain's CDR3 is CASSLGSSWGYEQYF. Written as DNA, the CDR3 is TGCGCCAGCAGCTTGGGTAGTTCGTGGGGCTACGAGCAGTACTTC.

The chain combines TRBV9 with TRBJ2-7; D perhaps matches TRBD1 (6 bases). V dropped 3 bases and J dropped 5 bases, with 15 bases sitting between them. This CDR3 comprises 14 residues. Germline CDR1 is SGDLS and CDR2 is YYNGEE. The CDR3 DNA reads TGTGCCAGCAGCGACTTAGTACAGGGCCACGAGCAGTACTTC. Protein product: CASSDLVQGHEQYF.

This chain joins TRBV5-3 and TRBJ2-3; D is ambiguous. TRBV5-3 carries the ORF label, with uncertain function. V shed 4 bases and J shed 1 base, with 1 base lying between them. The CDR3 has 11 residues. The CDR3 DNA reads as TGTGCCAGAAGCGGCACAGATACGCAGTATTTT. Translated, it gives CARSGTDTQYF.

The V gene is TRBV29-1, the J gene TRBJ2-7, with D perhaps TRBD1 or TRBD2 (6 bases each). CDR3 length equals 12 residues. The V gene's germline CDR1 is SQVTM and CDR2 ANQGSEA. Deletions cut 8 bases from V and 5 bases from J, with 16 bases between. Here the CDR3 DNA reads TGCAGCACCGGGGGCGGAGTCCACGAGCAGTACTTC. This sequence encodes CSTGGGVHEQYF.

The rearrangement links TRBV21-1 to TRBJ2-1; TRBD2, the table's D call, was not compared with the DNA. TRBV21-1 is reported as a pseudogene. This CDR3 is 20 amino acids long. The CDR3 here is CASSLKVASGRPSSYNEQFF. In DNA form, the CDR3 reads TGTGCCAGCAGCTTAAAGGTGGCTAGCGGGAGGCCGAGCTCCTACAATGAGCAGTTCTTC.

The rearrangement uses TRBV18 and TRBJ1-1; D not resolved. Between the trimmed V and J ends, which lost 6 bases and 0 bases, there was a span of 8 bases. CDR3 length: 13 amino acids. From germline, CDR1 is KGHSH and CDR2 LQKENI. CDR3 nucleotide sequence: TGTGCCAGCTCCCAAGAGATGAACACTGAAGCTTTCTTT. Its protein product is CASSQEMNTEAFF.

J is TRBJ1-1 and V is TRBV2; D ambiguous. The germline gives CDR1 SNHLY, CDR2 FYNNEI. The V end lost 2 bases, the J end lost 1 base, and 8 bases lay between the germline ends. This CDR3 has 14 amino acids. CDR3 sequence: CASSELASNTEAFF. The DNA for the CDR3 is TGTGCCAGCAGTGAACTCGCCTCGAACACTGAAGCTTTCTTT.

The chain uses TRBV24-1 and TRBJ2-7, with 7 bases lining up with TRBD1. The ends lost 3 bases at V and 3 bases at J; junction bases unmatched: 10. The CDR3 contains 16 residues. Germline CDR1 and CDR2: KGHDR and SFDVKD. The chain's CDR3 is CATSDRVGQSRYEQYF. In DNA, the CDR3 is TGTGCCACCAGTGATCGTGTGGGACAGTCACGCTACGAGCAGTACTTC.

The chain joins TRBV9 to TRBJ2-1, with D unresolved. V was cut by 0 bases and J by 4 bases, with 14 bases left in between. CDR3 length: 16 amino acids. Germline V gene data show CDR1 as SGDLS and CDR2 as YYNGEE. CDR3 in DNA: TGTGCCAGCAGCGTAGGGCTAATAAAACGGTACAATGAGCAGTTCTTC. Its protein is CASSVGLIKRYNEQFF.

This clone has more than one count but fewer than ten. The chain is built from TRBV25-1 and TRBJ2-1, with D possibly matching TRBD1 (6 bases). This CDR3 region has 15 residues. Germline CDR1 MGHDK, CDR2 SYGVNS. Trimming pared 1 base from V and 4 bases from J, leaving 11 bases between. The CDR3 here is CASSESGTRYNEQFF. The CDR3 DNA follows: TGTGCCAGCAGTGAATCCGGGACACGGTACAATGAGCAGTTCTTC.

CDR3 DNA sequence: TGCAGCGCGACAGGGGGCGGAGAGACCCAGTACTTC. Translated, it gives CSATGGGETQYF. The gene calls are TRBV29-1 and TRBJ2-5; 10 positions agree with TRBD1. V trimming: 7 bases; J trimming: 4 bases; junction bases outside the gene matches: 3. Per germline, CDR1 SQVTM and CDR2 ANQGSEA. CDR3 length: 12 residues.

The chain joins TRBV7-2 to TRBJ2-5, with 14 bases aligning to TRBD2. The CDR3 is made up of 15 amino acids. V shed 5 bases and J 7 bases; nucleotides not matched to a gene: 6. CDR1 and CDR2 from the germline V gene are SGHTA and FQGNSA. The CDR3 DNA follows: TGTGCCAGCAGCACGGGACTAGCGGGGGCAGGGACCCAGTACTTC. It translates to CASSTGLAGAGTQYF.

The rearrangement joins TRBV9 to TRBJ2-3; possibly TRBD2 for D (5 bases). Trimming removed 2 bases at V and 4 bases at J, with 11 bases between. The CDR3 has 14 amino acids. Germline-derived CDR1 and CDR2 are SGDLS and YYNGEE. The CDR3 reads CASSVEPGADTQYF. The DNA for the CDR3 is TGTGCCAGCAGCGTCGAGCCCGGGGCAGATACGCAGTATTTT.

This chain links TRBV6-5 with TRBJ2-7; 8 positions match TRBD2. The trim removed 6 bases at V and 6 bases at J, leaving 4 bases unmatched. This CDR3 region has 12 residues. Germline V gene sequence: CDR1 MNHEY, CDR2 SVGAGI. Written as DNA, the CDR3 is TGTGCCAGCAGCCGTACTAGCGGCGAGCAGTACTTC. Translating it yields CASSRTSGEQYF.

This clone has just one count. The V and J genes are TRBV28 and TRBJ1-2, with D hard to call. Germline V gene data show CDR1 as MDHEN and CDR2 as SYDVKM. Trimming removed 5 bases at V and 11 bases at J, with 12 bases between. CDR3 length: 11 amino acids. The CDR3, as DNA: TGTGCCAGCAGTCAAAGTCTAGGTTACACCTTC. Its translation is CASSQSLGYTF.

Here the CDR3 DNA reads TGTGCCAGCAAGGGCGGGAGAAGGGGTGATACGCAGTATTTT. It codes for CASKGGRRGDTQYF. The chain links TRBV6-5 to TRBJ2-3; 7 bases agree with TRBD2. CDR1 MNHEY and CDR2 SVGAGI come from the germline V gene. CDR3 size: 14 residues. V shed 7 bases, J shed 6 bases, and the junction held 10 bases outside the gene matches.

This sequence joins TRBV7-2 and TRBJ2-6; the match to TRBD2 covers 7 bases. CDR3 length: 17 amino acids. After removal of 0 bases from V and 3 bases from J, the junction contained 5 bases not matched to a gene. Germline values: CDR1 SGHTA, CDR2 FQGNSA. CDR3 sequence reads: CASSLALRGVGANVLTF. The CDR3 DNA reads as TGTGCCAGCAGCTTAGCGCTCCGGGGGGTTGGGGCCAACGTCCTGACTTTC.

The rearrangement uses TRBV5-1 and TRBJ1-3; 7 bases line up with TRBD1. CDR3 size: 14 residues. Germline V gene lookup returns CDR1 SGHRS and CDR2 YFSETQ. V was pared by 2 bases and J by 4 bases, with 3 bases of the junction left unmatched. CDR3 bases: TGCGCCAGCAGCTTAGGGACAGCAGGAAACACCATATATTTT. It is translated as CASSLGTAGNTIYF.

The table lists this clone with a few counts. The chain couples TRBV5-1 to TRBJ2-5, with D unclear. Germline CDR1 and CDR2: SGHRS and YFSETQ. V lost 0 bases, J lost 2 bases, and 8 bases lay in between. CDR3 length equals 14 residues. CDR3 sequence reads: CASSLGAEQETQYF. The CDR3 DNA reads TGCGCCAGCAGCTTGGGGGCAGAGCAAGAGACCCAGTACTTC.